These T cell receptor beta chains were read from a single sample in a study of vaccination effects on CD4 cells after COVID-19. Clones were read by immunoSEQ multiplex PCR, and TCRdb kept only the in-frame ones, dropping some. The sample yields tens of thousands of clones, roughly 76% seen once. For these receptors, no antigen is known. The sequencing here drew on CD4+ T cells from PBMCs cultured with SARS-CoV-2 spike peptides, taken after COVID-19 vaccination. The source is a human donor who received a COVID-19 vaccine. Some clones in this sample may be carry-over from other donors' samples. The CDR3 runs from the conserved cysteine through the conserved F or W. A D gene is named only where the DNA matches it firmly. Only part of the rows carry a size: once, few, many, or a class if the clone is expanded.

d_gene	v_gene	abundance	j_gene	CDR3aa	CDR3nt
NA	TRBV5-1	NA	TRBJ2-3	CASSLGLGTDTQYF	TGCGCCAGCAGTCTAGGGCTGGGGACAGATACGCAGTATTTT
TRBD2	TRBV2	NA	TRBJ2-3	CASRAGASTDTQYF	TGTGCCAGCAGAGCGGGGGCAAGCACAGATACGCAGTATTTT
NA	TRBV24-1	NA	TRBJ1-2	CATRGADNYGYTF	TGTGCCACCCGAGGGGCAGACAACTATGGCTACACCTTC
TRBD1	TRBV4-1	NA	TRBJ1-4	CASSPRQGTNEKLFF	TGCGCCAGCAGCCCACGACAGGGGACTAATGAAAAACTGTTTTTT
NA	TRBV28	NA	TRBJ1-1	CAAGAVNTEAFF	TGTGCCGCCGGGGCGGTGAACACTGAAGCTTTCTTT
TRBD1	TRBV28	NA	TRBJ1-2	CASSSTTGRGGYTF	TGTGCCAGCAGTTCTACGACAGGGAGGGGAGGCTACACCTTC
NA	TRBV12-3/TRBV12-4	few	TRBJ1-2	CASSSPGRISLSF	TGTGCCAGCAGTTCACCCGGACGGATTTCTCTCTCCTTC
NA	TRBV7-2	NA	TRBJ1-1	CASREDSLTEAFF	TGTGCCAGCAGAGAGGACAGCCTCACTGAAGCTTTCTTT
NA	TRBV18	NA	TRBJ2-5	CASSPGEETQYF	TGTGCCAGCTCACCAGGGGAAGAGACCCAGTACTTC
TRBD2	TRBV3-1/TRBV3-2	NA	TRBJ2-2	CASSQTSGGAAGELFF	TGTGCCAGCAGCCAGACTAGCGGGGGGGCCGCCGGGGAGCTGTTTTTT
TRBD2	TRBV7-2	NA	TRBJ2-1	CASSLRTSGNNEQFF	TGTGCCAGCAGCCTGCGGACTAGCGGGAACAATGAGCAGTTCTTC
NA	TRBV5-1	NA	TRBJ1-2	CASSPPYETDYGYTF	TGCGCCAGCAGCCCGCCATACGAGACAGACTATGGCTACACCTTC
TRBD2	TRBV9	NA	TRBJ2-1	CASSPQTGGLASNEQFF	TGTGCCAGCAGCCCTCAAACTGGGGGACTAGCGTCCAATGAGCAGTTCTTC